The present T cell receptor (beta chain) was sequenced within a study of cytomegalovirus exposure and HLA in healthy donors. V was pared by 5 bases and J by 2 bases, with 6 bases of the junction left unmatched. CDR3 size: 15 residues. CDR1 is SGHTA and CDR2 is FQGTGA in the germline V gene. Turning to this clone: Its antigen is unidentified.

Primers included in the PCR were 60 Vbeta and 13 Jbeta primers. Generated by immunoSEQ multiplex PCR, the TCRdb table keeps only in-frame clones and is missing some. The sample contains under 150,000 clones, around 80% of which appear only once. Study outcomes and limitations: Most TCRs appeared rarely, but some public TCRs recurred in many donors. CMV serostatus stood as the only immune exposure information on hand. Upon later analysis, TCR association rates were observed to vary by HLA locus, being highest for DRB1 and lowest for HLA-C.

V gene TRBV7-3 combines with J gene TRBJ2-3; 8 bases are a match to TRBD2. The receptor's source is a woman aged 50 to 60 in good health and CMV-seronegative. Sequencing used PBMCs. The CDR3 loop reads CASSSSGVYTDTQYF. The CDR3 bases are TGTGCCAGCAGCAGTAGCGGGGTCTACACAGATACGCAGTATTTT.